Listed below are T cell receptor beta chains from one sample, sequenced in a study of OX40 agonist ivuxolimab in advanced cancers. The data were produced by immunoSEQ multiplex PCR, yet TCRdb's version contains in-frame clones alone and is incomplete. The sample has 55,000 to 75,000 clones; around 86% are singletons. Sequenced here: CD4+ or CD8+ T cells sorted from blood, sampled in a trial of the OX40 agonist ivuxolimab. The receptors come from an adult with an advanced solid tumor such as melanoma, head and neck, liver or kidney cancer. The CDR3 runs from the conserved cysteine through the conserved F or W. D genes are given only for firm matches. The size field is filled for only some rows; it gives once, few, many or a size class.

v_gene	j_gene	abundance	d_gene	CDR3nt	CDR3aa
TRBV15	TRBJ2-5	NA	NA	TGTGCCACCAGCAGACCCCCTGGGGAGGCCCAGTACTTC	CATSRPPGEAQYF
TRBV19	TRBJ2-1	NA	NA	TGTGCCAGTAGTATAGATTCTGGGGCCTACAATGAGCAGTTCTTC	CASSIDSGAYNEQFF
TRBV4-3	TRBJ2-3	NA	NA	TGCGCCAGCAGCTTCGCGGTAGCCCCACCTGGAGATACGCAGTATTTT	CASSFAVAPPGDTQYF
TRBV7-2	TRBJ2-7	NA	NA	TGTGCCAGCAGCTCGAGACTCTTTAATACAGGACCCTACGAGCAGTACTTC	CASSSRLFNTGPYEQYF
TRBV6-1	TRBJ1-6	NA	NA	TGTGCCAGCAGTGAGAACACCGGGAGCTCCTATAATTCACCCCTCCACTTT	CASSENTGSSYNSPLHF
TRBV6-5	TRBJ1-2	NA	NA	TGTGCCAGCAGAAGTGGGGGTCTTAGCTATGGCTACACCTTC	CASRSGGLSYGYTF
TRBV11-2	TRBJ1-5	NA	NA	TGTGCCAGCAGCTTAGAACCCCTAGGAACCCAGCATTTT	CASSLEPLGTQHF
TRBV30	TRBJ2-3	once	TRBD1	TGTGCCTGGAGTGTACAGGGGAAATTATACTCAGATACGCAGTATTTT	CAWSVQGKLYSDTQYF
TRBV6-1	TRBJ2-5	NA	NA	TGTGCCAGTTTGTTAGAAGAGACCCAGTACTTC	CASLLEETQYF
TRBV7-3	TRBJ2-3	NA	TRBD2	TGTGCCAGCAGCTTAATCGGCGGGGGAGGATCAGATACGCAGTATTTT	CASSLIGGGGSDTQYF
TRBV18	TRBJ1-5	NA	NA	TGTGCCAGCTCACCCGAGTCTAATCAGCCCCAGCATTTT	CASSPESNQPQHF
TRBV5-4	TRBJ2-1	NA	NA	TGTGCCAGCAGCTCACAATACAATGAGCAGTTCTTC	CASSSQYNEQFF
TRBV7-9	TRBJ2-1	NA	TRBD2	TGTGCCAGCAGCCCAATAGCGGGGGGGCTCGGTGAGCAGTTCTTC	CASSPIAGGLGEQFF
TRBV5-8	TRBJ2-5	NA	TRBD2	TGTGCCAGCAGCTTGGGGCTAGCGGGGGGCCAAGAGACCCAGTACTTC	CASSLGLAGGQETQYF
TRBV5-1	TRBJ1-2	NA	NA	TGCGCCAGCAGCTTGGCCGGCTCCTCTGGCTACACCTTC	CASSLAGSSGYTF
TRBV2	TRBJ2-7	NA	TRBD2	TGTGCCAGCAGCTCTGCGAGGACTAGTCTGGAGAACGAGCAGTACTTC	CASSSARTSLENEQYF
TRBV27	TRBJ2-7	NA	NA	TGTGCCAGCAGTTTTAGCCCGGGACTCTACGAGCAGTACTTC	CASSFSPGLYEQYF
TRBV4-3	TRBJ2-5	NA	NA	TGCGCCAGCAGCCAAGGAGTTCGTGGAACGGAGACCCAGTACTTC	CASSQGVRGTETQYF
TRBV19	TRBJ1-2	NA	NA	TGTGCCAGTAGTATAGCAAGGGGCATTCATGGCTACACCTTC	CASSIARGIHGYTF
TRBV2	TRBJ1-5	NA	NA	TGTGCCAGCACCAGACAAACAGGTAATCAGCCCCAGCATTTT	CASTRQTGNQPQHF
TRBV7-3	TRBJ1-6	few	NA	TGTGCCAGCAGCTTAATGGGCAGGGGAAATTCACCCCTCCACTTT	CASSLMGRGNSPLHF
TRBV30	TRBJ1-4	NA	NA	TGTGCCTGGAGTGTACGAGGAGTGGGTGAAAAACTGTTTTTT	CAWSVRGVGEKLFF
TRBV2	TRBJ2-7	NA	TRBD1	TGTGCCAGCAGTCGGGACAGGGGGGACTCCTACGAGCAGTACTTC	CASSRDRGDSYEQYF
TRBV12-5	TRBJ1-5	once	NA	TGTGCTAGTGGTTTGAGGGATCAGCCCCAGCATTTT	CASGLRDQPQHF
TRBV19	TRBJ1-4	NA	NA	TGTGCCAGTAGTATGGGACGGCTTAATGAAAAACTGTTTTTT	CASSMGRLNEKLFF
TRBV18	TRBJ2-6	NA	NA	TGTGCCAGCTCACCGCTGCAGGGATCCTCTGGGGCCAACGTCCTGACTTTC	CASSPLQGSSGANVLTF